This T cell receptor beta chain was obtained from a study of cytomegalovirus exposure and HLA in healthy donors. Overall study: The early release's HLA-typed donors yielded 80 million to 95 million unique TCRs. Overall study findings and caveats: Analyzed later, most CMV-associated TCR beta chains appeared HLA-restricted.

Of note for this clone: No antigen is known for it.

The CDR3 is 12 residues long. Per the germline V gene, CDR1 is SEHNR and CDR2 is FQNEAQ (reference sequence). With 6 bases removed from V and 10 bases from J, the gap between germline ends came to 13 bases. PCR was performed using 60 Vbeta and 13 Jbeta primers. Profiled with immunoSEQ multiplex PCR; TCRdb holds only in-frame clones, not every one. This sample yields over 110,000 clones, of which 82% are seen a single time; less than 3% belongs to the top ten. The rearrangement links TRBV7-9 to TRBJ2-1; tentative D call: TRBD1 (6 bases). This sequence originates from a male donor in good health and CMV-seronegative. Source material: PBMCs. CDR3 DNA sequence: TGTGCCAGCAGAGCGCTCAGGGGAGAGCAGTTCTTC. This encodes CASRALRGEQFF.